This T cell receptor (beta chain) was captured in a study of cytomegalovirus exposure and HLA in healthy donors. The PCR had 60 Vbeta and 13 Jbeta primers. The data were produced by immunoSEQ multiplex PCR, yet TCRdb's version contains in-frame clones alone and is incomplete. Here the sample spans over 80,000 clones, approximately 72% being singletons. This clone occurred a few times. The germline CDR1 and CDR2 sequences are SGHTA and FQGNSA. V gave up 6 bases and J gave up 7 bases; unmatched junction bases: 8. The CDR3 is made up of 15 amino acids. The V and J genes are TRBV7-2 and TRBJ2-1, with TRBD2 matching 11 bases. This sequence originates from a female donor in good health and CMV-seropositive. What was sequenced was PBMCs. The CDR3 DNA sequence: TGTGCCAGCAGGCGCGGACTAGCGGGCGAGAATGAGCAGTTCTTC. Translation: CASRRGLAGENEQFF.